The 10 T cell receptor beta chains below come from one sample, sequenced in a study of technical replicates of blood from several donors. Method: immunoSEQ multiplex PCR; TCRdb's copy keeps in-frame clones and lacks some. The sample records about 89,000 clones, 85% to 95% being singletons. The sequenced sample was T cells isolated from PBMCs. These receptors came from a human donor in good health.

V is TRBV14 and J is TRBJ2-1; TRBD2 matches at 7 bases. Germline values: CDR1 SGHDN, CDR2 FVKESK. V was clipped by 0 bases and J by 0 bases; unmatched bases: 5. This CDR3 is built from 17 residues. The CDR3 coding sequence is TGTGCCAGCAGCCAAGATCTCGGGAGGAGCTCCTACAATGAGCAGTTCTTC. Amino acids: CASSQDLGRSSYNEQFF.

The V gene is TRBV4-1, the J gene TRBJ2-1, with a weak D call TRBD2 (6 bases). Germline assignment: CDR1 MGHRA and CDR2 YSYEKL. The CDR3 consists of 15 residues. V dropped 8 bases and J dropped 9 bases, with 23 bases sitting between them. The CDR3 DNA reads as TGCGCCAGCTGCTTGGGCGGGACCGGTCATACTGAGCAGTTCTTC. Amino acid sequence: CASCLGGTGHTEQFF.

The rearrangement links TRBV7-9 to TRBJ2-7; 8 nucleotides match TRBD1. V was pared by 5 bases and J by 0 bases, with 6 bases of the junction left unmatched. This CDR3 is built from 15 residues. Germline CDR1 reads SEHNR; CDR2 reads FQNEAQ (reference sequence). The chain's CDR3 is CASSKGQALSYEQYF. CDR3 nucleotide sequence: TGTGCCAGCAGCAAGGGACAGGCCCTCTCCTACGAGCAGTACTTC.

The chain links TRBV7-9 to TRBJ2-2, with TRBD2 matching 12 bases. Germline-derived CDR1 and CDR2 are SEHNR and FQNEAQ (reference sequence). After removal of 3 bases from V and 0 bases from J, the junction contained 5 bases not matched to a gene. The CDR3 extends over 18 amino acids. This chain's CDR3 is CASSFRLAGATNTGELFF. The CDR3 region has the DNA TGTGCCAGCAGCTTCCGACTAGCGGGAGCCACGAACACCGGGGAGCTGTTTTTT.

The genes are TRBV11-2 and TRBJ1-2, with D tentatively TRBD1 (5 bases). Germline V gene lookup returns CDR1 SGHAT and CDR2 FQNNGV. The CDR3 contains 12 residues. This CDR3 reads CAIVRGGGGYTF. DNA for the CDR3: TGTGCAATAGTGAGGGGAGGCGGTGGCTACACCTTC.

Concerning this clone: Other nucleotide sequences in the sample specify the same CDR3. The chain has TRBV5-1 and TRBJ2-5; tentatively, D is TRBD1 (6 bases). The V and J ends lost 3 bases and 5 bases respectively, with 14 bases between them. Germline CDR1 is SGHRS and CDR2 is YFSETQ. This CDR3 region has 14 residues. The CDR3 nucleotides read TGCGCCAGCAGCTCCACAGGGTCGCAGGAGACCCAGTACTTC. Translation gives CASSSTGSQETQYF. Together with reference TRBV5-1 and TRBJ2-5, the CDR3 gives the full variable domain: KAGVTQTPRYLIKTRGQQVTLSCSPISGHRSVSWYQQTPGQGLQFLFEYFSETQRNKGNFPGRFSGRQFSNSRSEMNVSTLELGDSALYLCASSSTGSQETQYFGPGTRLLVL.

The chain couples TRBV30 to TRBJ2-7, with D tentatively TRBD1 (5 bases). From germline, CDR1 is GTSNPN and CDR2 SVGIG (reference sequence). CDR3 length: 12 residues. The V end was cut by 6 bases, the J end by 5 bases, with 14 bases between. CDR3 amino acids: CACMDTVDEQYF. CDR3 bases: TGTGCCTGCATGGACACAGTAGACGAGCAGTACTTC.

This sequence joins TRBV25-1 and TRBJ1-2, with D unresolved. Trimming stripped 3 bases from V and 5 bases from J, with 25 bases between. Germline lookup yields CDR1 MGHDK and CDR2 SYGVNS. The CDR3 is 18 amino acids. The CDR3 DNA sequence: TGTGCCAGCAGTGATATTGGAGTCCCTCTCGGAGGAATATATGGCTACACCTTC. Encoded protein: CASSDIGVPLGGIYGYTF.

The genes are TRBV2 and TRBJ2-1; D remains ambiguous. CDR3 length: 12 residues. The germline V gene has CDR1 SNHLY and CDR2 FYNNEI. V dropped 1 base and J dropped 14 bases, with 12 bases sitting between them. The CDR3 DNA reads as TGTGCCAGCAGTGAAGACCGGATACGGGAGTTCTTC. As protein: CASSEDRIREFF.

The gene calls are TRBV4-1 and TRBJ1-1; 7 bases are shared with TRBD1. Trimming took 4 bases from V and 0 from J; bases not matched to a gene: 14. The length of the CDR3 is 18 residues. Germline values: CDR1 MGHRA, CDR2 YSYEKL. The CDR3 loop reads CASSLSRQGGLMNTEAFF. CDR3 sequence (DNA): TGCGCCAGCAGCCTTTCTCGACAGGGCGGTCTAATGAACACTGAAGCTTTCTTT.